This T cell receptor (beta chain) was captured by sequencing in a study of blood T cell repertoires in COVID-19. Study at large: Acute and convalescent COVID-19 specimens originated in the United States, Italy and Spain. The cDNA or gDNA used as material had been derived from T cells, B-cell-depleted T cells, or PBMCs.

Original processing methods: Estimation of nucleated cell counts relied on the amplification of reference gene primers. The assay was immunoSEQ multiplex PCR, and TCRdb's table has in-frame clones only and misses some. V and J calls and clone size come straight from that table; D and trimming were deduced from the DNA. Here the sample spans over 80,000 clones, 80% to 90% being singletons. This sequence was found in a man aged 50-60 years with acute or convalescent COVID-19. Input material: peripheral blood.

The CDR3 here is CASSPRTGSGNSPLHF. CDR3 in DNA: TGTGCCAGTAGTCCAAGGACAGGGAGCGGTAATTCACCCCTCCACTTT. The chain couples TRBV19 to TRBJ1-6; 8 nucleotides match TRBD1. There are 16 residues in the CDR3. The germline V gene encodes CDR1 LNHDA and CDR2 SQIVND (reference sequence). The V gene end was trimmed by 5 bases and the J gene end by 6 bases; junction bases not matched to a gene: 9.